Below are 13 T cell receptor beta chains sequenced from a single sample in a study of blood T cell repertoires in COVID-19. Using immunoSEQ multiplex PCR, the repertoire was profiled, and TCRdb retains in-frame clones only, with some absent. The sample consists of 200,000 or so clones, 80% to 90% of them appearing once. Sequencing used PBMCs or T cells enriched from blood (not recorded which). These TCRs come from a woman in her forties with acute COVID-19.

This clone was observed a single time. The CDR3 spells CASSFGGTYEQYF. For the CDR3, the DNA is TGTGCCAGCAGTTTTGGGGGGACCTACGAGCAGTACTTC. The gene calls are TRBV12-3 or TRBV12-4 and TRBJ2-7, with D possibly matching TRBD2 (6 bases). V lost 3 bases to trimming and J lost 2 bases, with 8 bases between them. This CDR3 comprises 13 residues.

The chain couples TRBV19 to TRBJ2-7, with 7 bases identical to TRBD1. This CDR3 has 14 amino acids. The trim removed 0 bases at V and 4 bases at J, leaving 3 bases unmatched. Germline V gives CDR1 LNHDA, CDR2 SQIVND (reference sequence). CDR3 in DNA: TGTGCCAGTAGTATAGATAACAGGGGTTACGAGCAGTACTTC. Translated, it gives CASSIDNRGYEQYF.

The V call is TRBV5-1, the J call TRBJ1-2, with 7 bases fitting TRBD1. This CDR3 is 14 amino acids long. V was pared by 6 bases and J by 2 bases, with 7 bases of the junction left unmatched. CDR1 SGHRS and CDR2 YFSETQ come from the germline V gene. The CDR3 loop reads CASTSTGANYGYTF. CDR3 nucleotides: TGCGCCAGCACCAGTACAGGGGCCAACTATGGCTACACCTTC.

J is TRBJ2-7 and V is TRBV6-5; 7 positions agree with TRBD2. Germline V lookup: CDR1 MNHEY, CDR2 SVGAGI. Germline trimming cut 6 bases from V and 2 bases from J; bases unmatched to any gene: 7. CDR3 length: 14 amino acids. The CDR3 DNA sequence: TGTGCCAGCAGCACAAGCGGGATCACCTACGAGCAGTACTTC. Its translation is CASSTSGITYEQYF.

This chain joins TRBV2 and TRBJ2-7, with TRBD2 matching 8 bases. CDR3 length: 15 amino acids. With 5 bases clipped from V and 3 bases from J, the junction kept 9 bases outside the gene matches. Germline lookup yields CDR1 SNHLY and CDR2 FYNNEI. The CDR3: CASSPRGGALYEQYF. DNA for the CDR3: TGTGCCAGCAGTCCCCGGGGGGGGGCCCTCTACGAGCAGTACTTC.

This chain links TRBV10-3 with TRBJ1-2; perhaps TRBD1 as D (6 bases). CDR1 and CDR2 from the germline V gene are ENHRY and SYGVKD. The CDR3 is made up of 12 amino acids. V dropped 2 bases and J dropped 8 bases, with 9 bases sitting between them. In DNA form, the CDR3 reads TGTGCCATCAGTGAGGCAGGGGACGGCTACACCTTC. The encoded protein is CAISEAGDGYTF.

This chain uses TRBV29-1 with TRBJ2-5; 8 nucleotides align to TRBD2. This CDR3 has 13 amino acids. Per the germline V gene, CDR1 is SQVTM and CDR2 is ANQGSEA. Trimming took 7 bases from V and 7 from J; bases not matched to a gene: 11. DNA of the CDR3: TGCAGCGCCCCGGGACTAGGGGATTCGACCCAGTACTTC. This translates into CSAPGLGDSTQYF.

This chain joins TRBV5-5 and TRBJ2-7; 12 positions match TRBD2. Germline CDR1 reads SGHKS; CDR2 reads YYEKEE (reference sequence). The CDR3 is 16 residues long. After removal of 0 bases from V and 3 bases from J, the junction contained 4 bases not matched to a gene. The CDR3 region is CASSLGLAGGVYEQYF. As DNA, the CDR3 is TGTGCCAGCAGCTTGGGCCTAGCGGGAGGGGTCTACGAGCAGTACTTC.

This rearrangement joins TRBV9 to TRBJ2-7, with a tentative D call TRBD2 (5 bases). The ends were cut back, 0 bases at V and 0 bases at J, with 13 bases in the middle. Germline lookup yields CDR1 SGDLS and CDR2 YYNGEE. This CDR3 is built from 16 residues. Written as DNA, the CDR3 is TGTGCCAGCAGCGTAGCTCCGGCAGGACTCTCCTACGAGCAGTACTTC. Protein product: CASSVAPAGLSYEQYF.

This chain connects TRBV7-9 to TRBJ2-3; 9 bases fit TRBD2. This CDR3 contains 15 residues. From germline, CDR1 is SEHNR and CDR2 FQNEAQ (reference sequence). J gave up 4 bases and V 8 bases, and 10 bases lay outside the gene matches. CDR3 nucleotide sequence: TGTGCCAGCGGGGTAGGCGGGGGGGCTTCAGATACGCAGTATTTT. Its translation is CASGVGGGASDTQYF.

The chain employs TRBV30 and TRBJ2-1; tentatively, D is TRBD1 (5 bases). The germline CDR1 and CDR2 sequences are GTSNPN and SVGIG (reference sequence). The V end lost 5 bases, the J end lost 9 bases, and 14 bases lay between the germline ends. This CDR3 is built from 12 residues. The CDR3 DNA reads as TGTGCCTGGGGGGCTAGATATGGTGAGCAGTTCTTC. As protein: CAWGARYGEQFF. The variable domain in full, with the rest retrieved from reference TRBV30 and TRBJ2-1, is SQTIHQWPATLVQPVGSPLSLECTVEGTSNPNLYWYRQAAGRGLQLLFYSVGIGQISSEVPQNLSASRPQDRQFILSSKKLLLSDSGFYLCAWGARYGEQFFGPGTRLTVL.

The chain joins TRBV30 to TRBJ1-5, with 11 bases fitting TRBD1. Germline CDR1 reads GTSNPN; CDR2 reads SVGIG (reference sequence). This CDR3 is built from 15 residues. J lost 6 bases, V lost 2 bases, and 6 bases had no gene match. The CDR3 here is CAWSSPGTGGQPQHF. DNA of the CDR3: TGTGCCTGGAGTTCACCCGGGACAGGGGGTCAGCCCCAGCATTTT.

The chain uses TRBV6-6 and TRBJ2-3; D gene unclear. The CDR3 covers 12 residues. The germline V gene encodes CDR1 MNHNY and CDR2 SVGAGI (reference sequence). Trimming removed 5 bases at V and 0 bases at J, with 3 bases between. CDR3 coding DNA: TGTGCCAGCAGTCCTAGCACAGATACGCAGTATTTT. Its protein product is CASSPSTDTQYF.